One sample yielded the 9 T cell receptor beta chains listed below, sequenced in a study of OX40 agonist ivuxolimab in advanced cancers. Some clones are missing from TCRdb's copy, which holds only in-frame ones; the method was immunoSEQ multiplex PCR. There are 15,000 or so clones in the sample; around 82% occur only once, and under 2.5% lies in the top ten. The starting material was CD4+ or CD8+ T cells sorted from blood, obtained in a trial of the OX40 agonist ivuxolimab. The receptor set was obtained from an adult with an advanced solid tumor such as melanoma, head and neck, liver or kidney cancer.

The chain recombines TRBV2 with TRBJ1-5; 9 bases fit TRBD1. The V segment lost 4 bases and the J segment 9 bases; nucleotides outside the gene matches: 7. CDR3 length: 14 amino acids. Germline V lookup: CDR1 SNHLY, CDR2 FYNNEI. CDR3 nucleotide sequence: TGTGCCAGCAGTGGAGGACAGGGGAGTGGGCCCCAGCATTTT. Protein: CASSGGQGSGPQHF. Drawing the rest from reference TRBV2 and TRBJ1-5, the complete variable domain is EPEVTQTPSHQVTQMGQEVILRCVPISNHLYFYWYRQILGQKVEFLVSFYNNEISEKSEIFDDQFSVERPDGSNFTLKIRSTKLEDSAMYFCASSGGQGSGPQHFGDGTRLSIL.

By sample fraction, this clone is medium-sized. This chain uses TRBV27 with TRBJ1-2, with D uncertain. V lost 0 bases and J lost 5, with 7 bases in between. CDR1 is MNHEY and CDR2 is SMNVEV in the germline V gene (reference sequence). The CDR3 spans 13 residues. CDR3 nucleotide sequence: TGTGCCAGCAGTTTATCCCTAGGATATGGCTACACCTTC. Residues: CASSLSLGYGYTF.

This clone was observed a few times. This chain connects TRBV4-1 to TRBJ2-1; D perhaps matches TRBD2 (5 bases). This CDR3 contains 16 residues. The germline V and J ends were trimmed by 1 base and 0 bases, with 10 bases remaining between them. Germline loops: CDR1 MGHRA, CDR2 YSYEKL. CDR3 sequence (DNA): TGCGCCAGCAGCCAAGTGGACTTACTCTCCTACAATGAGCAGTTCTTC. Residues: CASSQVDLLSYNEQFF.

This clone was seen more than once but under ten times. The chain carries TRBV28 and TRBJ2-5; D uncertain. Trimming cost V 5 bases and J 0 bases, with 13 bases left between them. From germline, CDR1 is MDHEN and CDR2 SYDVKM. The length of the CDR3 is 15 residues. CDR3 in DNA: TGTGCCAGCAGTCCCATGGGCAGGAACCAAGAGACCCAGTACTTC. Its translation is CASSPMGRNQETQYF.

The chain joins TRBV28 to TRBJ2-1; the match to TRBD1 covers 9 bases. This CDR3 region has 16 residues. V trimming: 7 bases; J trimming: 3 bases; junction bases outside the gene matches: 10. Germline values: CDR1 MDHEN, CDR2 SYDVKM. The CDR3 DNA is TGTGCCAGCACCTCCTTTTCGGGACAGGGCTACAATGAGCAGTTCTTC. It yields the protein CASTSFSGQGYNEQFF.

The V gene is TRBV6-1, the J gene TRBJ2-7, with 9 nucleotides matching TRBD1. Germline CDR1 is MNHNS and CDR2 is SASEGT. V shed 5 bases and J 5 bases; nucleotides not matched to a gene: 10. The length of the CDR3 is 15 residues. CDR3 sequence (DNA): TGTGCCAGCAGTCGGACCGGGACAGGGCTCAACGAGCAGTACTTC. Encoded protein: CASSRTGTGLNEQYF.

The chain joins TRBV5-1 to TRBJ1-1, with D perhaps TRBD1 (6 bases). Trimming stripped 4 bases from V and 2 bases from J, with 12 bases between. Germline V gene data show CDR1 as SGHRS and CDR2 as YFSETQ. The CDR3 has 14 amino acids. CDR3 sequence reads: CASSVSGANTEAFF. CDR3 bases: TGCGCCAGCAGCGTGTCAGGGGCAAACACTGAAGCTTTCTTT. Drawing the rest from reference TRBV5-1 and TRBJ1-1, the complete variable domain is KAGVTQTPRYLIKTRGQQVTLSCSPISGHRSVSWYQQTPGQGLQFLFEYFSETQRNKGNFPGRFSGRQFSNSRSEMNVSTLELGDSALYLCASSVSGANTEAFFGQGTRLTVV.

This chain uses TRBV19 with TRBJ2-7; D is unresolved. CDR3 length: 13 residues. V was trimmed by 4 bases and J by 6 bases, leaving 13 bases between them. Germline V lookup: CDR1 LNHDA, CDR2 SQIVND (reference sequence). The CDR3 is CASSRALGVEQYF. The CDR3 nucleotides are TGTGCCAGTAGTAGGGCATTGGGTGTCGAGCAGTACTTC.

The V gene is TRBV2, the J gene TRBJ1-1; D not resolved. V lost 5 bases, J lost 3 bases, and 13 bases lay in between. The germline CDR1 and CDR2 sequences are SNHLY and FYNNEI. The CDR3 sequence is 14 residues long. CDR3 DNA: TGTGCCAGCAGTCAAGAGGCGCCTTACACTGAAGCTTTCTTT. Its translation: CASSQEAPYTEAFF.